A single sample gave rise to the 20 T cell receptor beta chains below, sequenced in a study of blood T cell repertoires in COVID-19. Sequencing used immunoSEQ multiplex PCR; TCRdb keeps in-frame clones, though not all of them. The sample has under 450,000 clones; 88% are singletons. The sample was peripheral blood. The receptors here all came from a woman aged 50 to 65 with COVID-19, enrolled during active disease.

J is TRBJ2-1 and V is TRBV3-1 (or the pseudogene TRBV3-2); D perhaps matches TRBD1 (5 bases). Germline V CDR1 and CDR2: LGHDT, YNNKEL (reference sequence). Trimming stripped 1 base from V and 10 bases from J, with 17 bases between. The CDR3 length is 15 residues. CDR3 residues: CASSQVTVLFEEQFF. CDR3 DNA sequence: TGTGCCAGCAGCCAAGTGACAGTATTGTTCGAAGAGCAGTTCTTC.

The chain combines TRBV5-1 with TRBJ2-7; unclear D gene. CDR3 length equals 13 residues. V was shortened by 5 bases and J by 2 bases, with 11 bases between the two germline ends. Germline values: CDR1 SGHRS, CDR2 YFSETQ. The CDR3 sequence is CASRADLTYEQYF. As DNA, the CDR3 is TGCGCCAGCAGGGCGGATCTAACCTACGAGCAGTACTTC.

This clone was seen a handful of times. The V and J genes are TRBV7-3 and TRBJ2-2; 7 bases agree with TRBD1. Germline CDR1 reads SGHTA; CDR2 reads FQGTGA. With 1 base clipped from V and 1 base from J, the junction kept 3 bases outside the gene matches. The CDR3 spans 16 residues. This CDR3 reads CASSLRDSLNTGELFF. In nucleotides, the CDR3 is TGTGCCAGCAGCTTAAGGGACAGCTTGAACACCGGGGAGCTGTTTTTT.

The DNA for the CDR3 is TGCGCCAGCAGCTTACAGGGTCGGACTGAAGCTTTCTTT. It encodes CASSLQGRTEAFF. This rearrangement joins TRBV5-1 to TRBJ1-1; TRBD1 might be the D (6 bases). Trimming shortened V by 2 bases and J by 5 bases, and 10 bases separated the two germline ends. There are 13 residues in the CDR3. The germline V gene has CDR1 SGHRS and CDR2 YFSETQ.

J is TRBJ2-2 and V is TRBV7-9, with no clear D. Germline loops: CDR1 SEHNR, CDR2 FQNEAQ (reference sequence). V was clipped by 4 bases and J by 4 bases, with 13 bases between them. The CDR3 loop spans 15 amino acids. The CDR3 loop reads CASSSSTSPTGELFF. The CDR3 DNA reads TGTGCCAGCAGCTCCTCCACCAGTCCCACCGGGGAGCTGTTTTTT.

The V gene is TRBV3-1 (or the pseudogene TRBV3-2), the J gene TRBJ1-2; TRBD1 aligns across 7 bases. This CDR3 comprises 13 residues. The germline CDR1 and CDR2 sequences are LGHDT and YNNKEL (reference sequence). The V and J ends lost 4 bases and 8 bases, in that order; junction bases with no gene match: 7. The CDR3 sequence: CASSPGTASGYTF. CDR3 nucleotides: TGTGCCAGCAGCCCGGGGACAGCTTCAGGCTACACCTTC.

The gene calls are TRBV9 and TRBJ2-6, with D unresolved. Looked up from germline, CDR1 is SGDLS and CDR2 is YYNGEE. Deletions cut 0 bases from V and 0 bases from J, with 7 bases between. The CDR3 sequence is 16 residues long. CDR3 protein: CASSVDVRSGANVLTF. The CDR3 DNA is TGTGCCAGCAGCGTAGATGTTCGCTCTGGGGCCAACGTCCTGACTTTC.

The chain is built from TRBV7-8 and TRBJ1-6; the D gene is possibly TRBD1 (5 bases). Germline V gene sequence: CDR1 SGHVS, CDR2 FQNEAQ. Trimming removed 5 bases from V and 5 bases from J, with 16 bases in between. CDR3 length: 16 amino acids. The CDR3 region has the DNA TGTGCCAGCAGCCCCGGGGGGATACGGAATAATTCACCCCTCCACTTT. It codes for CASSPGGIRNNSPLHF.

This clone was found a few times. The CDR3 DNA is TGTGCCAGCAGTGACAGCTATGGCTACACCTTC. Its protein product is CASSDSYGYTF. The chain links TRBV6-1 to TRBJ1-2, with unresolved D. The length of the CDR3 is 11 residues. CDR1 and CDR2 from the germline V gene are MNHNS and SASEGT. The V and J ends lost 3 bases and 4 bases respectively, with 3 bases between them.

V usage is TRBV5-1 and J usage is TRBJ2-7; 9 bases are shared with TRBD1. Trimming at V came to 0 bases and at J to 10 bases, leaving 11 bases not matched to a gene. Germline lookup yields CDR1 SGHRS and CDR2 YFSETQ. The CDR3 length is 15 residues. CDR3 amino acids: CASSLGTGAPNHQYF. In DNA form, the CDR3 reads TGCGCCAGCAGCTTGGGGACAGGGGCCCCCAACCATCAGTACTTC.

The rearrangement uses TRBV30 and TRBJ2-4; TRBD2 might be the D (6 bases). Trimming took off 0 bases at V and 8 bases at J, with 14 bases between the two ends. Germline values: CDR1 GTSNPN, CDR2 SVGIG (reference sequence). The CDR3 is 14 amino acids. The CDR3: CAWSVRGREDIQYF. The CDR3, as DNA: TGTGCCTGGAGTGTACGTGGTAGGGAGGACATTCAGTACTTC.

A single count supports this clone. The same CDR3 can be traced to other DNA sequences in this sample. This rearrangement joins TRBV12-3 or TRBV12-4 to TRBJ2-3; no reliable D call. Trimming removed 5 bases from V and 3 bases from J, with 3 bases in between. This CDR3 spans 11 amino acids. The CDR3 DNA follows: TGTGCCAGCAGTCATACAGATACGCAGTATTTT. This translates into CASSHTDTQYF.

The chain employs TRBV30 and TRBJ1-5; maybe TRBD1 (6 bases). From germline, CDR1 is GTSNPN and CDR2 SVGIG (reference sequence). The CDR3 has 15 residues. The V end lost 0 bases, the J end lost 2 bases, and 11 bases lay between the germline ends. The DNA of the CDR3 is TGTGCCTGGAGTGTACAGGGTGTTGGCAATCAGCCCCAGCATTTT. It encodes CAWSVQGVGNQPQHF.

This clone has more than one count but fewer than ten. The rearrangement links TRBV27 to TRBJ1-1; the D gene is possibly TRBD1 (5 bases). The CDR3 totals 13 residues. Trimming took off 2 bases at V and 1 base at J, with 5 bases between the two ends. In germline, CDR1 is MNHEY, CDR2 SMNVEV (reference sequence). The DNA for the CDR3 is TGTGCCAGCAGTTTAACAGGGAACACTGAAGCTTTCTTT. Protein: CASSLTGNTEAFF.

The chain recombines TRBV7-6 with TRBJ1-2; 11 bases fit TRBD1. The CDR3 spans 17 residues. Germline trimming cut 1 base from V and 8 bases from J; bases unmatched to any gene: 12. CDR1 and CDR2 from the germline V gene are SGHVS and FNYEAQ. CDR3: CASSLEGDRGKVGGYTF. Written as DNA, the CDR3 is TGTGCCAGCAGCTTAGAGGGGGACAGGGGGAAAGTCGGAGGCTACACCTTC. Supplemented by reference TRBV7-6 and TRBJ1-2, the full variable domain reads GAGVSQSPRYKVTKRGQDVALRCDPISGHVSLYWYRQALGQGPEFLTYFNYEAQQDKSGLPNDRFSAERPEGSISTLTIQRTEQRDSAMYRCASSLEGDRGKVGGYTFGSGTRLTVV.

This chain connects TRBV5-1 to TRBJ2-3; the match to TRBD1 covers 11 bases. This CDR3 is built from 15 residues. The ends lost 4 bases at V and 6 bases at J; junction bases unmatched: 7. Germline-derived CDR1 and CDR2 are SGHRS and YFSETQ. DNA of the CDR3: TGCGCCAGCAGCCTCGGACAGGGGGCATCGGATACGCAGTATTTT. This codes for CASSLGQGASDTQYF. Full variable domain (outside the CDR3, taken from reference TRBV5-1 and TRBJ2-3): KAGVTQTPRYLIKTRGQQVTLSCSPISGHRSVSWYQQTPGQGLQFLFEYFSETQRNKGNFPGRFSGRQFSNSRSEMNVSTLELGDSALYLCASSLGQGASDTQYFGPGTRLTVL.

This chain links TRBV10-2 with TRBJ2-7; TRBD2 agrees at 7 bases. The junction had 7 bases not matched to a gene; V was cut back by 3 bases and J by 5 bases. The CDR3 is made up of 14 amino acids. The V gene's germline CDR1 is WSHSY and CDR2 SAAADI. The CDR3 DNA reads TGCGCCAGCAGTGACAGCGGGGCTGAGGACGAGCAGTACTTC. Its translation is CASSDSGAEDEQYF.

J is TRBJ1-2 and V is TRBV29-1; D unclear. The CDR3 loop spans 11 amino acids. V dropped 3 bases and J dropped 8 bases, with 10 bases sitting between them. Per germline, CDR1 SQVTM and CDR2 ANQGSEA. CDR3 sequence: CSVEAGGGYTF. Written as DNA, the CDR3 is TGCAGCGTTGAGGCAGGTGGGGGCTACACCTTC.

V usage is TRBV11-2 and J usage is TRBJ1-1; D is unclear. Looked up from germline, CDR1 is SGHAT and CDR2 is FQNNGV. V lost 3 bases, J lost 2 bases, and 4 bases lay in between. CDR3 length: 12 residues. This CDR3 is CASSFGNTEAFF. CDR3 DNA: TGTGCCAGCAGCTTCGGTAACACTGAAGCTTTCTTT.

This clone has only a few counts. This sequence joins TRBV16 and TRBJ1-1; D uncertain. V shed 3 bases and J shed 0 bases, with 8 bases lying between them. Germline CDR1 KGHSY, CDR2 FQNENV. The CDR3 spans 14 residues. In DNA, the CDR3 is TGTGCCAGCAGCCATAATGGAGTGAACACTGAAGCTTTCTTT. It specifies CASSHNGVNTEAFF.